These T cell receptor beta chains were read from a single sample in a study of OX40 agonist ivuxolimab in advanced cancers. This table comes from immunoSEQ multiplex PCR, and its TCRdb copy is limited to in-frame clones, with some not included. The data contain 30,000 or so clones, approximately 89% of them singletons. This specimen was CD4+ or CD8+ T cells sorted from blood, taken in a trial of the OX40 agonist ivuxolimab. The receptors shown here come from an adult with an advanced solid tumor such as melanoma, head and neck, liver or kidney cancer. CDR3s include the opening cysteine and the closing phenylalanine or tryptophan. The order of the fields is V gene, J gene, D gene, CDR3 protein, CDR3 DNA. The D gene is left open where the match is weak.

v_call: TRBV4-2
j_call: TRBJ2-7
d_call: TRBD2
cdr3_aa: CASSQDKRGRYEQYF
cdr3_nt: TGTGCCAGCAGCCAAGACAAGCGGGGGAGGTACGAGCAGTACTTC

v_call: TRBV19
j_call: TRBJ2-7
d_call: .
cdr3_aa: CASSVGDGTYEQYF
cdr3_nt: TGTGCCAGTAGTGTTGGGGACGGAACCTACGAGCAGTACTTC

v_call: TRBV7-9
j_call: TRBJ2-7
d_call: .
cdr3_aa: CASTDSYEQYF
cdr3_nt: TGTGCCAGCACCGACTCCTACGAGCAGTACTTC

v_call: TRBV10-3
j_call: TRBJ2-7
d_call: TRBD1
cdr3_aa: CAIRATGGSDEQYF
cdr3_nt: TGTGCCATCAGAGCGACAGGGGGAAGTGACGAGCAGTACTTC

v_call: TRBV28
j_call: TRBJ1-5
d_call: .
cdr3_aa: CASSYVGANQPQHF
cdr3_nt: TGTGCCAGCTCCTACGTAGGGGCGAATCAGCCCCAGCATTTT

v_call: TRBV4-1
j_call: TRBJ1-2
d_call: .
cdr3_aa: CASSQGYEGFDGYTF
cdr3_nt: TGCGCCAGCAGCCAAGGGTACGAAGGGTTCGATGGCTACACCTTC

v_call: TRBV6-4
j_call: TRBJ2-1
d_call: TRBD2
cdr3_aa: CASSVLAGGNEQFF
cdr3_nt: TGTGCCAGCAGTGTGCTAGCGGGAGGTAATGAGCAGTTCTTC

v_call: TRBV4-1
j_call: TRBJ1-5
d_call: .
cdr3_aa: CASSLDRNSNQPQHF
cdr3_nt: TGCGCCAGCAGCCTAGACAGAAATAGCAATCAGCCCCAGCATTTT

v_call: TRBV4-1
j_call: TRBJ2-1
d_call: .
cdr3_aa: CASSQGFGSGAYNEQFF
cdr3_nt: TGCGCCAGCAGCCAAGGTTTCGGGAGTGGGGCCTACAATGAGCAGTTCTTC

v_call: TRBV6-5
j_call: TRBJ2-3
d_call: .
cdr3_aa: CASRTPSTDTQYF
cdr3_nt: TGTGCCAGCAGGACCCCAAGCACAGATACGCAGTATTTT

v_call: TRBV5-6
j_call: TRBJ2-7
d_call: .
cdr3_aa: CASSLGGRYEQYF
cdr3_nt: TGTGCCAGCAGCTTGGGGGGGAGATACGAGCAGTACTTC

v_call: TRBV15
j_call: TRBJ2-2
d_call: .
cdr3_aa: CATLQSTGVTGELFF
cdr3_nt: TGTGCCACGCTACAGTCGACAGGAGTCACCGGGGAGCTGTTTTTT

v_call: TRBV19
j_call: TRBJ2-5
d_call: .
cdr3_aa: CASRSPDATGGEETQYF
cdr3_nt: TGTGCCAGTAGATCCCCAGACGCGACAGGCGGGGAGGAGACCCAGTACTTC

v_call: TRBV28
j_call: TRBJ2-7
d_call: .
cdr3_aa: CASSFHRVYYEQYF
cdr3_nt: TGTGCCAGCAGTTTCCACAGGGTGTACTACGAGCAGTACTTC

v_call: TRBV5-4
j_call: TRBJ2-7
d_call: TRBD2
cdr3_aa: CASSSGGPSYEQYF
cdr3_nt: TGTGCCAGCAGCAGCGGGGGGCCATCCTACGAGCAGTACTTC

v_call: TRBV7-9
j_call: TRBJ2-7
d_call: TRBD2
cdr3_aa: CASSSGLAYEQYF
cdr3_nt: TGTGCCAGCAGCTCAGGACTAGCCTACGAGCAGTACTTC

v_call: TRBV29-1
j_call: TRBJ2-2
d_call: TRBD2
cdr3_aa: CSVEYVAGRTGELFF
cdr3_nt: TGCAGCGTTGAGTATGTAGCGGGGAGGACCGGGGAGCTGTTTTTT

v_call: TRBV11-2
j_call: TRBJ2-1
d_call: TRBD2
cdr3_aa: CASSSLTGGPDEQFF
cdr3_nt: TGTGCCAGCAGCTCCTTGACGGGAGGGCCAGATGAGCAGTTCTTC